The 22 T cell receptor beta chains in this list originate from one sample, sequenced in a study of T cells in localized non-small cell lung cancer. Clones were sequenced by immunoSEQ multiplex PCR, and TCRdb holds only the in-frame ones, with some missing. The table has around 1,100 clones, around a fifth seen once. The starting material was normal lung tissue next to the tumor, obtained before any cancer treatment. The receptor source for this set is a female donor of 60 years or more with stage I squamous cell lung carcinoma.

In its sample, this clone ranks as large. The chain uses TRBV5-1 and TRBJ2-7; 9 bases line up with TRBD2. V lost 4 bases and J lost 2; bases outside the gene matches: 13. CDR3 size: 17 residues. Germline V gene lookup returns CDR1 SGHRS and CDR2 YFSETQ. DNA for the CDR3: TGCGCCAGCAGCCTCCCCGAGGGTAGCGGGAGCCCCTACGAGCAGTACTTC. Protein: CASSLPEGSGSPYEQYF.

This chain joins TRBV27 and TRBJ2-7, with 7 nucleotides matching TRBD2. The trim removed 3 bases at V and 0 bases at J, leaving 8 bases unmatched. The CDR3 has 16 amino acids. CDR1 is MNHEY and CDR2 is SMNVEV in the germline V gene (reference sequence). The CDR3 loop reads CASSLLAAYSSYEQYF. CDR3 nucleotide sequence: TGTGCCAGCAGTTTGCTAGCGGCTTACTCCTCCTACGAGCAGTACTTC.

CDR3 sequence (DNA): TGCGCCAGCCACCGGGACAGGGTCTCCTACGAGCAGTACTTC. As protein: CASHRDRVSYEQYF. The chain has TRBV23-1 and TRBJ2-7, with TRBD1 identical over 9 bases. TRBV23-1 is an ORF, and what it does is uncertain. With 8 bases clipped from V and 0 bases from J, the junction kept 5 bases outside the gene matches. CDR3 length: 14 residues.

The chain uses TRBV30 and TRBJ1-2; possibly TRBD1 for D (5 bases). Germline V lookup: CDR1 GTSNPN, CDR2 SVGIG (reference sequence). V lost 0 bases and J lost 4, with 6 bases in between. The CDR3 length is 12 residues. The CDR3 coding sequence is TGTGCCTGGAGTGTTGGGACCTATGGCTACACCTTC. Translation gives CAWSVGTYGYTF.

This sequence joins TRBV5-1 and TRBJ2-1; 8 nucleotides align to TRBD1. Germline assignment: CDR1 SGHRS and CDR2 YFSETQ. CDR3 length: 15 residues. V was clipped by 3 bases and J by 0 bases; unmatched bases: 2. The CDR3 reads CASSSGQGSYNEQFF. Written as DNA, the CDR3 is TGCGCCAGCAGCTCCGGACAGGGCTCCTACAATGAGCAGTTCTTC.

Details on this clone: The junction shows a germline mismatch at one end, possibly a read error. The chain has TRBV6-8 and TRBJ1-1; weak D call: TRBD1 (5 bases). Germline V CDR1 and CDR2: MNHGY, SAAAGT. The CDR3 runs to 14 residues. The CDR3 region is CAISGQQANTEAFF. As DNA, the CDR3 is TGTGCCATCAGTGGACAACAGGCGAACACTGAAGCTTTCTTT.

In nucleotides, the CDR3 is TGCGCCAGCAGCCAAGAAGGGGACGGAGAGACCCAGTACTTC. This codes for CASSQEGDGETQYF. The rearrangement links TRBV4-1 to TRBJ2-5; D possibly uses TRBD1 or TRBD2 (5 bases each). Trimming pared 0 bases from V and 4 bases from J, leaving 9 bases between. CDR3 length: 14 amino acids. Germline V gene lookup returns CDR1 MGHRA and CDR2 YSYEKL.

This chain links TRBV29-1 with TRBJ2-3; no reliable D call. CDR1 and CDR2 from the germline V gene are SQVTM and ANQGSEA. The CDR3 contains 12 residues. V was trimmed by 1 base and J by 7 bases, leaving 9 bases between them. CDR3 coding DNA: TGCAGCGTTGAAGCGAACAGAAATACGCAGTATTTT. Translation gives CSVEANRNTQYF.

The rearrangement links TRBV6-8 to TRBJ2-2, with a weak D call TRBD1 (6 bases). Germline CDR1 and CDR2: MNHGY and SAAAGT. CDR3 length: 15 amino acids. Trimming removed 4 bases from V and 9 bases from J, with 18 bases in between. CDR3 sequence reads: CASSSSGQLRRELFF. The CDR3 bases are TGTGCCAGCAGTTCCTCGGGACAATTAAGACGGGAGCTGTTTTTT.

The V and J genes are TRBV28 and TRBJ2-3, with TRBD2 as a possible D gene (6 bases). Germline CDR1 MDHEN, CDR2 SYDVKM. The CDR3 runs to 14 residues. Trimming removed 3 bases at V and 3 bases at J, with 10 bases between. CDR3 nucleotide sequence: TGTGCCAGCAGTTTCCTTGCGGGGACAGATACGCAGTATTTT. Translation gives CASSFLAGTDTQYF. Complete variable domain (other parts from reference TRBV28 and TRBJ2-3): DVKVTQSSRYLVKRTGEKVFLECVQDMDHENMFWYRQDPGLGLRLIYFSYDVKMKEKGDIPEGYSVSREKKERFSLILESASTNQTSMYLCASSFLAGTDTQYFGPGTRLTVL.

This clone has just a few counts. CDR3: CTSSRREVREQYF. CDR3 nucleotides: TGCACCAGCAGCCGGCGGGAGGTGAGAGAGCAGTACTTC. The chain is built from TRBV1 and TRBJ2-7; the D segment call TRBD2 is taken from the table without a DNA check. TRBV1 has pseudogene status. The length of the CDR3 is 13 residues.

This clone rates as large (0.1 to 1%). This chain uses TRBV29-1 with TRBJ1-4; a weak D match, TRBD1 (5 bases). This CDR3 is built from 13 residues. V was shortened by 6 bases and J by 6 bases, with 14 bases between the two germline ends. Germline values: CDR1 SQVTM, CDR2 ANQGSEA. The CDR3 DNA reads TGCAGCGTAGGTGGAGGGGCCCATGAAAAACTGTTTTTT. Amino acid sequence: CSVGGGAHEKLFF.

The chain employs TRBV11-3 and TRBJ1-5, with a possible D match to TRBD1 (5 bases). Germline V CDR1 and CDR2: SGHNT, YENEEA. V lost 5 bases and J 3 bases, leaving 17 bases between the germline ends. The length of the CDR3 is 16 residues. CDR3 nucleotides: TGTGCCAGCAGCCGGGGTGGGGGAAGAGTCAATCAGCCCCAGCATTTT. Translating gives CASSRGGGRVNQPQHF.

The chain joins TRBV14 to TRBJ2-1, with D possibly matching TRBD2 (6 bases). The CDR3 is 15 amino acids. In germline, CDR1 is SGHDN, CDR2 FVKESK. Trimming stripped 3 bases from V and 6 bases from J, with 15 bases between. The CDR3 coding sequence is TGTGCCAGCAGCCAGGGAGGCCCCCAAATCAATGAGCAGTTCTTC. Translating it yields CASSQGGPQINEQFF.

The table lists this clone with a few counts. The gene calls are TRBV19 and TRBJ2-2; D not certain. V lost 7 bases and J lost 6, with 15 bases in between. This CDR3 is 14 amino acids long. CDR1 is LNHDA, CDR2 SQIVND, per germline (reference sequence). CDR3 region: CASKLNPQSGELFF. The DNA for the CDR3 is TGTGCCAGTAAGCTGAACCCCCAATCCGGGGAGCTGTTTTTT.

V is TRBV11-3 and J is TRBJ2-1; D perhaps matches TRBD2 (6 bases). The CDR3 runs 15 residues. The germline V gene encodes CDR1 SGHNT and CDR2 YENEEA. Trimming removed 5 bases at V and 5 bases at J, with 16 bases between. CDR3 bases: TGTGCCAGCAGCCCCGTAGCGGTAATTGACAATGAGCAGTTCTTC. Translation gives CASSPVAVIDNEQFF.

The sample holds a few counts of this clone. The V and J genes are TRBV6-8 and TRBJ2-1; D not certain. The CDR3 has 13 residues. Germline-derived CDR1 and CDR2 are MNHGY and SAAAGT. V was cut by 7 bases and J by 0 bases, with 7 bases left in between. CDR3 amino acids: CASIRASYNEQFF. DNA of the CDR3: TGTGCCAGCATCCGAGCCTCCTACAATGAGCAGTTCTTC.

The chain employs TRBV19 and TRBJ1-1; no firm D call. Germline CDR1 and CDR2: LNHDA and SQIVND (reference sequence). The ends were cut back, 0 bases at V and 11 bases at J, with 10 bases in the middle. This CDR3 contains 12 residues. This CDR3 reads CASSIDSKPAFF. The CDR3 nucleotides are TGTGCCAGTAGTATAGATTCAAAACCCGCTTTCTTT.

The J gene is TRBJ2-3, the V gene TRBV6-8; 8 bases match TRBD1. V trimming: 7 bases; J trimming: 7 bases; junction bases outside the gene matches: 13. The CDR3 runs to 15 residues. Germline V gene sequence: CDR1 MNHGY, CDR2 SAAAGT. For the CDR3, the DNA is TGTGCCAGCATCCCACCTGCAGGGGGCGCAAATACGCAGTATTTT. It yields the protein CASIPPAGGANTQYF.

The chain couples TRBV11-3 to TRBJ2-7; TRBD2 matches at 11 bases. J was trimmed by 2 bases and V by 5 bases; bases with no gene match: 5. Germline assignment: CDR1 SGHNT and CDR2 YENEEA. This CDR3 is built from 15 residues. The CDR3 DNA sequence: TGTGCCAGCAGCCTCGGGACTAGCGGAACCTACGAGCAGTACTTC. Translated: CASSLGTSGTYEQYF.

The sample holds a few counts of this clone. The V call is TRBV28, the J call TRBJ1-3; no definite D call. The CDR3 totals 13 residues. CDR1 MDHEN and CDR2 SYDVKM come from the germline V gene. The V end was cut by 1 base, the J end by 4 bases, with 5 bases between. The CDR3 DNA is TGTGCCAGCAGTTTATATCCGGGAAACACCATATATTTT. It translates to CASSLYPGNTIYF.

The V call is TRBV11-3, the J call TRBJ2-7; 9 bases fit TRBD1. The V and J ends lost 5 bases and 3 bases, in that order; junction bases with no gene match: 11. CDR1 and CDR2 from the germline V gene are SGHNT and YENEEA. The CDR3 is 16 amino acids. Here the CDR3 reads CASSPVAGTGYYEQYF. DNA for the CDR3: TGTGCCAGCAGCCCCGTTGCCGGGACAGGGTACTACGAGCAGTACTTC. Full variable domain (rest looked up from reference TRBV11-3 and TRBJ2-7): EAGVVQSPRYKIIEKKQPVAFWCNPISGHNTLYWYLQNLGQGPELLIRYENEEAVDDSQLPKDRFSAERLKGVDSTLKIQPAELGDSAVYLCASSPVAGTGYYEQYFGPGTRLTVT.